The rows below give T cell receptor beta chains drawn from one sample of a study of cytomegalovirus exposure and HLA in healthy donors. The data were produced by immunoSEQ multiplex PCR, yet TCRdb's version contains in-frame clones alone and is incomplete. The sample records some 100,000 clones, about 77% being singletons. The sequencing input was PBMCs. These receptors originate from a woman aged 50 to 60 in good health and CMV-seropositive. Each CDR3 is given with its conserved first and last residue. D genes are given only for firm matches. The size of a clone is reported for some rows only, either as once, few or many, or as a class for expanded clones.

j_gene,d_gene,v_gene,abundance,CDR3nt,CDR3aa
TRBJ2-1,NA,TRBV7-2,NA,TGTGCCAGCAGCTCCTACAGCGGTGAGCAGTTCTTC,CASSSYSGEQFF
TRBJ1-2,NA,TRBV14,NA,TGTGCCAGCAGCCAAGAATTGGGGCCGGGTTACTATGGCTACACCTTC,CASSQELGPGYYGYTF
TRBJ2-7,TRBD1,TRBV5-1,NA,TGCGCCAGCAGCTTGGCCGGGACAGGGGGCGAGGAGCAGTACTTC,CASSLAGTGGEEQYF
TRBJ2-4,TRBD2,TRBV11-2,NA,TGTGCCAGCAGCTTAGTTAGCGGGGCAAACATTCAGTACTTC,CASSLVSGANIQYF
TRBJ1-1,NA,TRBV2,NA,TGTGCCAGCAGTGATGCTCCCGGGGGCACTGAAGCTTTCTTT,CASSDAPGGTEAFF
TRBJ2-1,TRBD1,TRBV2,once,TGTGCCAGCAGCCCCCGGACAGGTCGTTACAATGAGCAGTTCTTC,CASSPRTGRYNEQFF
TRBJ1-1,NA,TRBV25-1,NA,TGTGCCAGCAGACTGGGAGTACAAGAAGCTTTCTTT,CASRLGVQEAFF
TRBJ2-7,TRBD2,TRBV11-2,NA,TGTGCCAGCAGCTTAGGGGTAGCGGGGACCTACGAGCAGTACTTC,CASSLGVAGTYEQYF
TRBJ2-7,TRBD1,TRBV27,NA,TGTGCCAGCAGTCCTCGGACAGGGGGCTACGAGCAGTACTTC,CASSPRTGGYEQYF
TRBJ1-1,NA,TRBV7-3,NA,TGTGCCAGCAGCTTAAAGGCGGACACTGAAGCTTTCTTT,CASSLKADTEAFF
TRBJ1-2,NA,TRBV30,NA,TGTGCCTGGAGTAACGCGGCGGGAGGCTACACCTTC,CAWSNAAGGYTF
TRBJ2-7,TRBD1,TRBV13,NA,TGTGCCAGCAGCTTGGGGACAGGGAGGGACGAGCAGTACTTC,CASSLGTGRDEQYF
TRBJ1-2,NA,TRBV7-9,NA,TGTTCCAGCAGCCCCCAACCCTCCAGGGGAGTTGGCTACACCTTC,CSSSPQPSRGVGYTF
TRBJ2-7,TRBD2,TRBV30,NA,TGTGCCTGGAGTGTATGGACTAGCGGGGCCTACGAGCAGTACTTC,CAWSVWTSGAYEQYF
TRBJ2-1,NA,TRBV9,NA,TGTGCCAGCAGCGTAGCGACGGCGGGCGGCTCAGAGCAGTTCTTC,CASSVATAGGSEQFF
TRBJ2-7,TRBD1,TRBV19,NA,TGTGCCAGTAGTATATCCGCGACAGGGGGGAGCTCCTACGAGCAGTACTTC,CASSISATGGSSYEQYF
TRBJ1-3,NA,TRBV6-5,NA,TGTGCCAGCAGACGGGGTTCCAGCTCTGGAAACACCATATATTTT,CASRRGSSSGNTIYF
TRBJ2-7,TRBD2,TRBV29-1,NA,TGCAGCGTTTCCGCGGGGGGGAGCGAGCAGTACTTC,CSVSAGGSEQYF
TRBJ1-3,NA,TRBV5-1,NA,TGCGCCAGCAAGGAGGGCGACTCTGGAAACACCATATATTTT,CASKEGDSGNTIYF
TRBJ2-1,NA,TRBV4-1,once,TGCGCCAGCAGCCAAGAGAGGGATTACAATGAGCAGTTCTTC,CASSQERDYNEQFF
TRBJ2-7,TRBD1,TRBV5-6,NA,TGTGCCAGCAGCCCACAGGGGGCCGCCTCCTACGAGCAGTACTTC,CASSPQGAASYEQYF
TRBJ1-1,TRBD1,TRBV7-9,few,TGTGCCAGCTCCAAGCTTACAGGGGACACTGAAGCTTTCTTT,CASSKLTGDTEAFF
TRBJ2-5,TRBD2,TRBV10-3,NA,TGTGCCATCAGTAAGACTAGCGGTATTGAGACCCAGTACTTC,CAISKTSGIETQYF
TRBJ2-5,TRBD2,TRBV6-6,NA,TGTGCCAGCAGTTACTCGAGCGGGGGAGGAGAGACCCAGTACTTC,CASSYSSGGGETQYF
TRBJ1-1,NA,TRBV19,NA,TGTGCCAGTAGTATAACCCCTTTAGCGCTGAACACTGAAGCTTTCTTT,CASSITPLALNTEAFF
TRBJ1-5,TRBD1,TRBV27,NA,TGTGCCAGCCGTGGACAGGGTAGTCAGCCCCAGCATTTT,CASRGQGSQPQHF
TRBJ2-2,TRBD2,TRBV7-3,NA,TGTGCCAGCAGCAACCCACTAGCGGGAGATGGAACCGGGGAGCTGTTTTTT,CASSNPLAGDGTGELFF
TRBJ2-2,NA,TRBV6-5,NA,TGTGCCAGCAGTTACTCCTTCCAGGGAGGCACCGGGGAGCTGTTTTTT,CASSYSFQGGTGELFF
TRBJ1-2,NA,TRBV28,NA,TGTGCCAGTTCCGAGCCGGGGGGCGACTATGGCTACACCTTC,CASSEPGGDYGYTF
TRBJ1-1,NA,TRBV6-1,NA,TGTGCCAGCACCACAGGCTGGACTGAAGCTTTCTTT,CASTTGWTEAFF
TRBJ2-2,TRBD1,TRBV2,NA,TGTGCCAGCAGAGACCTTACAGGGGGCCGCGCCACCGGGGAGCTGTTTTTT,CASRDLTGGRATGELFF